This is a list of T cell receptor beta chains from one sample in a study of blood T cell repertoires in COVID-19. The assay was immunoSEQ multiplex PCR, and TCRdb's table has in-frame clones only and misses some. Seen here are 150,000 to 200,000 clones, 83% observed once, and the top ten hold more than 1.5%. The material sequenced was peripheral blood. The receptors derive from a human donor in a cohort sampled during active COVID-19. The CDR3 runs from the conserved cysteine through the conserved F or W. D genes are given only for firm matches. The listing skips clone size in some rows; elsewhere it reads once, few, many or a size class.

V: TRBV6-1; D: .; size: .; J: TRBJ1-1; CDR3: CASSERGKTEAFF; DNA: TGTGCCAGCAGTGAACGGGGGAAGACTGAAGCTTTCTTT
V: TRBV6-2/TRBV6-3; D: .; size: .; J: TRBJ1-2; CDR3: CASSPGILRNTF; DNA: TGTGCCAGCAGTCCCGGGATACTTAGGAACACCTTC
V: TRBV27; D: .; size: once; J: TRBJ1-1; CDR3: CASSRRMGAEAFF; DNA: TGTGCCAGCAGTAGACGAATGGGCGCTGAAGCTTTCTTT
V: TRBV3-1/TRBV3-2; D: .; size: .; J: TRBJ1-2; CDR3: CASSPRGSEGYTF; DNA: TGTGCCAGCAGCCCCAGGGGTAGTGAAGGCTACACCTTC
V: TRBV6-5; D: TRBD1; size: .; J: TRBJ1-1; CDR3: CASKDRAVGTEAFF; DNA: TGTGCCAGCAAGGACAGGGCAGTGGGCACTGAAGCTTTCTTT
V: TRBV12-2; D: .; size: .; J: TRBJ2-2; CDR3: CASRRGLNMNTGELFF; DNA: TGTGCAAGTCGCAGAGGACTAAACATGAACACCGGGGAGCTGTTTTTT
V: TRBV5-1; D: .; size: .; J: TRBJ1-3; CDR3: CASSLAAGFGNTIYF; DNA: TGCGCCAGCAGCTTGGCTGCAGGGTTCGGAAACACCATATATTTT
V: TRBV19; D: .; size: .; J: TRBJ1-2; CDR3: CASTIGGYGYTF; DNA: TGTGCCAGTACCATAGGAGGTTATGGCTACACCTTC
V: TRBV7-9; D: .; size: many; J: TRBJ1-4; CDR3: CASSSLQGNEKLFF; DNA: TGTGCCAGCAGCTCATTACAGGGTAATGAAAAACTGTTTTTT
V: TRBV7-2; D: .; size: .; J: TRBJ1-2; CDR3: CASSLGGGSYGYTF; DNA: TGTGCCAGCAGCTTAGGAGGGGGTTCCTATGGCTACACCTTC
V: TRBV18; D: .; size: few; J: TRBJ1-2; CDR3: CASSPGGAQDYGYTF; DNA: TGTGCCAGCTCACCGGGAGGGGCGCAGGACTATGGCTACACCTTC
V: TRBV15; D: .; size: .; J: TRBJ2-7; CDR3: CATSRDRTESYEQYF; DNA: TGTGCCACCAGCAGAGATCGGACAGAGTCCTACGAGCAGTACTTC
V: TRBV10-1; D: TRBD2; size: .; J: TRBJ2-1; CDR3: CASSEPMASGVYEQFF; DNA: TGCGCCAGCAGTGAGCCCATGGCTAGCGGGGTCTATGAGCAGTTCTTC
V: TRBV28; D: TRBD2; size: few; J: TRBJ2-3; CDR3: CASSGLAIDTQYF; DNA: TGTGCCAGCAGTGGACTAGCCATAGATACGCAGTATTTT
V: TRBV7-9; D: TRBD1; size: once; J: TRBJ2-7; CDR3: CASSPRGTGSYEQYF; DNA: TGTGCCAGCAGCCCACGCGGGACAGGCTCCTACGAGCAGTACTTC
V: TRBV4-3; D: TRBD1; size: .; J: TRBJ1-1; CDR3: CASSQEGGQGNTEAFF; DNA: TGCGCCAGCAGCCAAGAGGGAGGACAGGGGAACACTGAAGCTTTCTTT
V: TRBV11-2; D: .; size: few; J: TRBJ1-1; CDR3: CASSTGGVGTEAFF; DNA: TGTGCCAGCAGCACGGGCGGGGTAGGAACTGAAGCTTTCTTT
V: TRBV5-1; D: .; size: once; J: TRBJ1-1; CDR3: CASRFNSRGEAFF; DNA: TGCGCCAGCAGATTCAACAGTCGGGGGGAAGCTTTCTTT
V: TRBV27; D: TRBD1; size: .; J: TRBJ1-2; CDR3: CASLDRGYGYTF; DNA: TGTGCCAGTCTGGACAGGGGGTATGGCTACACCTTC
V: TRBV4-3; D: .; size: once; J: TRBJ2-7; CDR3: CASSQGGVGDSAYEQYF; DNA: TGCGCCAGCAGCCAAGGGGGGGTCGGGGACTCGGCCTACGAGCAGTACTTC
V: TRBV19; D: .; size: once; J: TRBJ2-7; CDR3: CASSERQGLAYEQYF; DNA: TGTGCCAGTAGTGAGCGACAAGGACTCGCCTACGAGCAGTACTTC
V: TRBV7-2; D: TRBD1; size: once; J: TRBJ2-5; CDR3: CASSARDSRTQYF; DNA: TGTGCCAGCAGCGCCCGGGACAGCCGGACCCAGTACTTC
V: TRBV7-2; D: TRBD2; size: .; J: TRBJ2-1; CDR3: CASSETSGGLSEQFF; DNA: TGTGCCAGCAGCGAGACTAGCGGGGGTCTGAGTGAGCAGTTCTTC
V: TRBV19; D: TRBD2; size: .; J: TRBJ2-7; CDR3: CASSIGLAGSYEQYF; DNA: TGTGCCAGTAGTATCGGGCTAGCGGGTTCCTACGAGCAGTACTTC
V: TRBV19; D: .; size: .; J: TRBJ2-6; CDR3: CASRAGSGANVLTF; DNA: TGTGCCAGTAGGGCGGGCTCTGGGGCCAACGTCCTGACTTTC
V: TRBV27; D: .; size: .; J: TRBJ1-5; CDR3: CASSLSAWGPNQPQHF; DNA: TGTGCCAGCAGTTTAAGTGCTTGGGGGCCGAATCAGCCCCAGCATTTT
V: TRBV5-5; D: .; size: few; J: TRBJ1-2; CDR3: CASSLDPQVLNYGYTF; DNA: TGTGCCAGCAGCTTGGACCCCCAGGTACTGAACTATGGCTACACCTTC
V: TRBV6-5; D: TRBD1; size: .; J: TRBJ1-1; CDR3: CASSYRTGNTEAFF; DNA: TGTGCCAGCAGTTATCGGACAGGGAACACTGAAGCTTTCTTT
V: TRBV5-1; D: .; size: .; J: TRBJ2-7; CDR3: CASSLREQYF; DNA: TGCGCCAGCAGCTTGCGGGAGCAGTACTTC
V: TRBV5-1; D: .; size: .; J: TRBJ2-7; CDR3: CASSPPSGEQYF; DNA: TGCGCCAGCAGCCCACCTTCGGGGGAGCAGTACTTC
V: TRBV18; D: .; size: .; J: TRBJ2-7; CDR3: CASSPGTPDYTHEQYF; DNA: TGTGCCAGCTCACCGGGCACACCGGACTACACCCACGAGCAGTACTTC
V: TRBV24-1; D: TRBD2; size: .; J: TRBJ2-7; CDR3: CATSDPAGGGYEQYF; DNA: TGTGCCACCAGTGACCCGGCGGGGGGAGGCTACGAGCAGTACTTC
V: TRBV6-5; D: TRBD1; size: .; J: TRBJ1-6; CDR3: CASSYSTGGENSPLHF; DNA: TGTGCCAGCAGTTACTCGACAGGGGGCGAGAATTCACCCCTCCACTTT
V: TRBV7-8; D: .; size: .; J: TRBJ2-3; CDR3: CASSLAAGGPGGTQYF; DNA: TGTGCCAGCAGCTTAGCGGCTGGGGGCCCGGGAGGCACGCAGTATTTT
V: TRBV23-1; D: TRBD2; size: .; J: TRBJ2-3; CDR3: CASSREGKDTDTQYF; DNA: TGCGCCAGCAGTCGGGAGGGCAAGGACACAGATACGCAGTATTTT
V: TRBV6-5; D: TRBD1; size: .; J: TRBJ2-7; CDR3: CASSYSGQGANEQYF; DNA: TGTGCCAGCAGTTACTCAGGACAGGGGGCTAACGAGCAGTACTTC
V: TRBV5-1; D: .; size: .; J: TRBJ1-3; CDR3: CASSRDIGNTIYF; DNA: TGCGCCAGCAGTAGGGACATTGGAAACACCATATATTTT
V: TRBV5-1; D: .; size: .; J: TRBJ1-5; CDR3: CASSSGTGNQPQHF; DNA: TGCGCCAGCAGCTCCGGTACGGGCAATCAGCCCCAGCATTTT
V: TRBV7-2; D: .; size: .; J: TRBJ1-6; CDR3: CASSLDSGSYNSPLHF; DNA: TGTGCCAGCAGCTTAGACAGCGGCTCCTATAATTCACCCCTCCACTTT
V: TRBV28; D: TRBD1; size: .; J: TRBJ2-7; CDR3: CASSLGDRAYEQYF; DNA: TGTGCCAGCAGTTTAGGGGACAGGGCCTACGAGCAGTACTTC
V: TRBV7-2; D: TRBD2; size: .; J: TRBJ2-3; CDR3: CASSLEGRADTQYF; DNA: TGTGCCAGCAGCTTAGAGGGGAGGGCAGATACGCAGTATTTT
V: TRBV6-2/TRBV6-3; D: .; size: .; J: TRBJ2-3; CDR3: CASSYGQGPSDTQYF; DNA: TGTGCCAGCAGTTATGGCCAGGGCCCATCTGATACGCAGTATTTT
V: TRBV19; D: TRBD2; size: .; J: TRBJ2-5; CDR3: CASRGLAGGQETQYF; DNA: TGTGCCAGTAGAGGACTAGCGGGGGGGCAAGAGACCCAGTACTTC
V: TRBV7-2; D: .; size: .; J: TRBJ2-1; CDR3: CASRNPSRSSYNEQFF; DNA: TGTGCCAGCCGAAACCCCTCTAGGAGCTCCTACAATGAGCAGTTCTTC
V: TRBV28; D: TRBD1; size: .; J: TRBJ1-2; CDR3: CASSPSDRGSYGYTF; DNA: TGTGCCAGCAGTCCTTCGGACAGGGGGAGCTATGGCTACACCTTC
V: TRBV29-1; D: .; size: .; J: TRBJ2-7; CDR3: CSVEDSSYEQYF; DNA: TGCAGCGTTGAAGACTCCAGCTACGAGCAGTACTTC
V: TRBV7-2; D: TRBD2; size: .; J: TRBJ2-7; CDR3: CASSPPSGRGYEQYF; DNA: TGTGCCAGCAGCCCCCCCTCCGGGAGGGGCTACGAGCAGTACTTC
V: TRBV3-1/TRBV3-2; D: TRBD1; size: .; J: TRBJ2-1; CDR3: CASSPGQGYNEQFF; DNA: TGTGCCAGCAGCCCCGGACAGGGGTACAATGAGCAGTTCTTC
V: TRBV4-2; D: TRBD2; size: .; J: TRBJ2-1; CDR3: CASTTRGGAYNEQFF; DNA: TGTGCCAGCACCACCCGCGGGGGGGCCTACAATGAGCAGTTCTTC
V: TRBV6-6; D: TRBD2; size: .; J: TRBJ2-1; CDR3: CASSYPFGGGANEQFF; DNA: TGTGCCAGCAGTTACCCCTTTGGCGGGGGGGCCAATGAGCAGTTCTTC
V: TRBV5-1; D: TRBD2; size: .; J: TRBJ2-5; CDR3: CASSSVNAGDQETQYF; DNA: TGCGCCAGCAGCTCCGTTAATGCGGGAGACCAAGAGACCCAGTACTTC
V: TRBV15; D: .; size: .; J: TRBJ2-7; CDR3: CATSRDVGAEQYF; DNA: TGTGCCACCAGCAGAGATGTCGGAGCCGAGCAGTACTTC
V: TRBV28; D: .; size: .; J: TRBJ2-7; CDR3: CASSLARQNLYEQYF; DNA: TGTGCCAGCAGTTTGGCGAGACAGAACCTATACGAGCAGTACTTC
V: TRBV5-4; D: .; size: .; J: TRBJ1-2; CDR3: CASSSGVGDYGYTF; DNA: TGTGCCAGCAGCTCCGGTGTAGGAGACTATGGCTACACCTTC
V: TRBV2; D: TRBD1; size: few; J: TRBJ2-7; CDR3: CASSDLQGAQDEQYF; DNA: TGTGCCAGCAGTGACCTACAGGGGGCGCAGGACGAGCAGTACTTC